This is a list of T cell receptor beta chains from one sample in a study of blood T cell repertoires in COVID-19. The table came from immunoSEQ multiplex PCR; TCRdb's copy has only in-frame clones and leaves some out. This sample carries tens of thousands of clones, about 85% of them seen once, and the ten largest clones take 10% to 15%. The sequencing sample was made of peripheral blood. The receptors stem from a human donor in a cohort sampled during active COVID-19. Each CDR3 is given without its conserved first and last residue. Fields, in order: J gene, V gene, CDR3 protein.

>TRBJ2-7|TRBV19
ASSTGTGGPYEQY
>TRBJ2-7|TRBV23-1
ASSRDSEQY
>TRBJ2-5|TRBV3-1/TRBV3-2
ASSQEGDLETQY
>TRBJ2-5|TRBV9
ASSVGSGVKMTQY
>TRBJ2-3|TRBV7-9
ASTSWGTSGGPGADTQY
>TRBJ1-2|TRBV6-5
ASSYVGAGGFGYT
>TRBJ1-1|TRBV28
ASRGQGLSEAF
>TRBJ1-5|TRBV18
ASSLQGGSNQPQH
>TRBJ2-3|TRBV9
ASSAAWGVGDTQY
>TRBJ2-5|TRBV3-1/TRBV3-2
ASSPGLGMSAQY
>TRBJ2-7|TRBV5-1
ASSPGGAIAYEQY
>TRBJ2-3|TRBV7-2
ASNPGGYTQY
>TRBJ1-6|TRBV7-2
ASSFHGTGSNSPLH
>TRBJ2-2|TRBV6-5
ASSRGAWATGELF
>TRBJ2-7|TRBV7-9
ASSLDRGDPY
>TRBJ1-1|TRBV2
ASSEDRPSLNTEAF
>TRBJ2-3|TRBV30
AWGLILTDTQY
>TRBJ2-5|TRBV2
ASRLAGQETQY
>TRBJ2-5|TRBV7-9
ASSPPAGRTAQETQY
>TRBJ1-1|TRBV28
ASSFGRDFRTEAF
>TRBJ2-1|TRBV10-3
AISAGGGRGDEQF
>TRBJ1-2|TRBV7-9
ASRGEGGNYGYT
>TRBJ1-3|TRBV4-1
ASSRITGMRNTIY
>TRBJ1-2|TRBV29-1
SVEDRDGAYGYT
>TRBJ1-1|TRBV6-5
ASSPGQAGGTEAF
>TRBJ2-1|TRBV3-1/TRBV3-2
ASSPSSGGRGEQF
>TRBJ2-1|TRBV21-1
ASSKAGDNWDEQF
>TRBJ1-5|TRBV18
ASAGTDSNQPQH
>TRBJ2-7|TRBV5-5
ASRRTGTGEQY
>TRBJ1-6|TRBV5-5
ASSGIQGMMDSPLH
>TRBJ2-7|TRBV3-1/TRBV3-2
ASSQGASYEQY
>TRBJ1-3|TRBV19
ATIPADRGNTIY
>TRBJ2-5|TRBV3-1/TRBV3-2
ASSQQTGRQETQY
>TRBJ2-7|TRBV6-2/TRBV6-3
ASSYESSYEQY
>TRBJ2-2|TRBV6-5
ASSYSRGNTGELF
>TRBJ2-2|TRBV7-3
ASSMTGNTGELF
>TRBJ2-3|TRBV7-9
ASSLVAGAFTDTQY
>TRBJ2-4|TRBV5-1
ASSLGQGLQY
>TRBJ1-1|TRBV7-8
ASSPTGTGNTEAF
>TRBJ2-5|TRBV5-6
ASSRRRGGNQETQY
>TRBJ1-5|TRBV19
ASSALEGPGNQPQH
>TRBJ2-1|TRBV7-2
ASRSSGTSGGAAYNEQF
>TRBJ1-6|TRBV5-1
ASSLSPGSYNSPLH
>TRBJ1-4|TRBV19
ASSIWESRHNEKLF
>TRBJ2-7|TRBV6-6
ASSYPGQGYEQY
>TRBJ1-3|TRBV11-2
ASSFGQGTLSSGNTIY
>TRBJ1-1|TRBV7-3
ASSLTRNTEAF
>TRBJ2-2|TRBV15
ATSSGIRTGAVGELF
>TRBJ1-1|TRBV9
ASSIRGVQTEAF